This is a list of T cell receptor beta chains from one sample in a study of blood T cell repertoires in COVID-19. Produced via immunoSEQ multiplex PCR; TCRdb's table is partial and in-frame only. Counted here are about 150,000 clones, over 75% occurring once; the ten biggest clones make up under 0.8%. Input material: peripheral blood. These receptors all stem from a man in his 60s with COVID-19, enrolled during active disease. Both conserved end residues are trimmed from each CDR3. The size entry is marked missing in some rows and otherwise reads once, few, many or a size class.

V gene	J gene	clone size	CDR3 protein
TRBV20-1	TRBJ1-1	.	SASGGTEAF
TRBV5-6	TRBJ1-4	.	ASTLSGGLNEKLF
TRBV19	TRBJ2-5	.	ASRGARQGFRGETQY
TRBV10-1	TRBJ2-7	few	ASSERTSGRDKEQY
TRBV6-2/TRBV6-3	TRBJ2-7	.	ASSSVDSRRTYEQY
TRBV11-3	TRBJ1-1	.	ASSLRGRDTEAF
TRBV18	TRBJ2-1	.	ASSLGGVNNEQF
TRBV21-1	TRBJ2-5	.	AKKREGRLPAETQY
TRBV28	TRBJ1-1	.	ASSLSDSYEAF
TRBV9	TRBJ2-2	.	ASSVRDRGLAGELF
TRBV7-7	TRBJ2-1	.	ASSLSGNNEQF
TRBV9	TRBJ1-4	.	ASSGATGTNEKLF
TRBV3-1/TRBV3-2	TRBJ1-3	.	ASSLRGVRGNTIY
TRBV5-1	TRBJ2-7	.	ASSPGLGSYEQY
TRBV5-1	TRBJ1-1	.	ASSLDRGKNTEAF
TRBV9	TRBJ2-1	.	ASSPSAMDNNEQF
TRBV21-1	TRBJ1-5	.	ASSKELITDQSGGSNQPQH
TRBV18	TRBJ1-5	.	ASSLGGAEPQH
TRBV5-6	TRBJ1-2	.	ASSSGTGGGYT
TRBV9	TRBJ2-3	.	ASSVASGVTDTQY
TRBV19	TRBJ1-5	.	ASIRQGLSNQPQH
TRBV7-6	TRBJ2-1	.	ASSSGPGSYNEQF
TRBV6-5	TRBJ2-3	.	ASSYGASGGSDTQY
TRBV7-3	TRBJ2-3	.	ASSSPRADTQY
TRBV11-2	TRBJ2-7	few	ASSLGTGKQQRYEQY
TRBV6-6	TRBJ2-5	.	ASSWAETQY
TRBV5-1	TRBJ2-5	.	ASSLGYRAAQY
TRBV25-1	TRBJ1-2	.	ASGDSGVYGYT
TRBV7-2	TRBJ1-2	.	ASSLVQVGGYT
TRBV6-6	TRBJ1-1	.	ASRYRTVNTEAF
TRBV30	TRBJ1-4	.	ATQGAQTNEKLF
TRBV20-1	TRBJ2-7	.	SGTVIYEQY
TRBV15	TRBJ2-1	.	ATSRDMAGGFNEQF
TRBV11-3	TRBJ2-7	.	ATERAGGSLSEQY
TRBV7-2	TRBJ2-7	.	ASSLGLEQY
TRBV28	TRBJ1-3	.	ASSFQGLGDTIY
TRBV27	TRBJ2-5	.	ASSLGQGRETQY
TRBV4-3	TRBJ2-7	once	ASSQQAGQGALYEQY
TRBV12-3/TRBV12-4	TRBJ2-2	.	ASSPDRAGELF
TRBV6-4	TRBJ2-1	.	ASGTQGGNEQF
TRBV7-7	TRBJ1-4	.	ASSLMAGTNEKLF
TRBV30	TRBJ1-3	.	AWRNGAPNTIY
TRBV7-2	TRBJ1-2	.	ASSLGYRVIGGYT
TRBV19	TRBJ1-3	once	ASSTGGPGNTIY
TRBV11-2	TRBJ2-1	.	ASSLGGGTYNEQF
TRBV11-2	TRBJ2-1	.	ASRLTSGGTEQF
TRBV28	TRBJ1-2	.	ASSLFAGGSGYT
TRBV7-9	TRBJ1-4	.	ASSLTGTTNEKLF
TRBV7-3	TRBJ1-2	.	ASSLTRRAANYGYT
TRBV20-1	TRBJ1-6	.	SASREVPNSPLH
TRBV7-8	TRBJ1-3	once	ASSSWTGTSGNTIY
TRBV29-1	TRBJ2-3	once	SALAGSGTDTQY
TRBV6-6	TRBJ1-6	.	ASSPQGVNSPLH